This T cell receptor beta chain was sequenced during a study of cytomegalovirus exposure and HLA in healthy donors. Study-level findings and limits: Presence/absence analysis assumed near-uniform sequencing depth across donors. For most TCR beta V segments, an earlier analysis put the productive rate at about 90% or about 30% of the time. Later work found that TCR association rates differed between HLA loci; DRB1 had the most and HLA-C the fewest. Some V segments could not be told apart, so they were left out, TRBV6-2 and TRBV6-3 among them.

This PCR relied on a set of 60 Vbeta primers and 13 Jbeta primers. Generated by immunoSEQ multiplex PCR, the TCRdb table keeps only in-frame clones and is missing some. Its clone listing holds 96,000 or so clones. In germline, CDR1 is MNHEY, CDR2 SMNVEV (reference sequence). The germline V and J ends were trimmed by 5 bases and 2 bases, with 19 bases remaining between them. This CDR3 region has 16 residues. Note on this clone: No antigen is known for it.

Specimen: PBMCs. V gene TRBV27 combines with J gene TRBJ2-7; possibly TRBD2 for D (5 bases). The source of this sequence is a woman between 25 and 40 years old in good health and CMV-seronegative. CDR3: CASSPFGVGEAYEQYF. CDR3 DNA: TGTGCCAGCAGTCCTTTCGGGGTGGGAGAGGCCTACGAGCAGTACTTC.